What follows describes a single T cell receptor (beta chain). The assay was immunoSEQ multiplex PCR, and TCRdb's table has in-frame clones only and misses some. The sample lists 200,000 to 300,000 clones; around 80% were seen once. This sample is drawn from a study of blood T cell repertoires in COVID-19. As for the study in general: Acute-phase and convalescent COVID-19 samples originated in the United States, Italy and Spain. PBMCs, B-cell-depleted T cells, or T cells provided the cDNA or gDNA that made up the material.

Germline CDR1 is LGHNA and CDR2 is YSLEER. This CDR3 region has 16 residues. The V gene end was trimmed by 1 base and the J gene end by 4 bases; junction bases not matched to a gene: 2. The specimen was peripheral blood. The chain is built from TRBV4-3 and TRBJ2-1, with 12 bases fitting TRBD2. This sequence originates from a man aged 60-69 years with acute or convalescent COVID-19. This chain's CDR3 is CASSQGLAGEYNEQFF. For the CDR3, the DNA is TGCGCCAGCAGCCAAGGACTAGCGGGAGAGTACAATGAGCAGTTCTTC.